This is a list of T cell receptor beta chains from one sample in a study of circulating and synovial CD4+ cells in juvenile arthritis. TCRdb's copy holds only in-frame clones and misses some; the assay was immunoSEQ multiplex PCR. Counted here are tens of thousands of clones, about 95% occurring once; the ten biggest clones make up roughly 0.74%. Specimen: CD4+ T cells from blood. These receptors all stem from a human donor with juvenile idiopathic arthritis. Both conserved end residues are part of each CDR3. A D gene is named only where the DNA matches it firmly. Size values are once, few and many counts, or a class for expanded clones, and some rows have none.

j_gene,abundance,v_gene,len,d_gene,CDR3nt,CDR3aa
TRBJ2-2,-,TRBV19,17,-,TGTGCCAGCCAAAATCGCGGCTTCGGGAGCGGAACCGGGGAGCTGTTTTTT,CASQNRGFGSGTGELFF
TRBJ2-1,-,TRBV10-1,15,TRBD2,TGCGCCAGCAGTGACCCTAGCGGGGGGGGGAATGAGCAGTTCTTC,CASSDPSGGGNEQFF
TRBJ2-1,-,TRBV4-2,16,TRBD2,TGTGCCAGCAGCCACCTAAGCGGGGGGGCCAGTAATGAGCAGTTCTTC,CASSHLSGGASNEQFF
TRBJ2-1,-,TRBV2,13,TRBD1,TGTGCCAGCAGGAAAGACAGGGCCCATGAGCAGTTCTTC,CASRKDRAHEQFF
TRBJ2-5,-,TRBV7-7,14,TRBD2,TGTGCCAGCAGCTCGGCGGGGGGGCAAGAGACCCAGTACTTC,CASSSAGGQETQYF
TRBJ2-1,-,TRBV7-2,16,TRBD2,TGTGCCAGCAGCTCACCCGGGACTAGCGGGGGGGCCCTCCAGTTCTTC,CASSSPGTSGGALQFF
TRBJ1-1,once,TRBV21-1,18,-,TGTGCCAGCAGCAAAATAGAAGTGGACAGGGTTTGGGACACTGAAGCTTTCTTT,CASSKIEVDRVWDTEAFF
TRBJ1-1,-,TRBV27,16,-,TGTGCCAGCAGTTTCTCCCTATTTTATGTGAACACTGAAGCTTTCTTT,CASSFSLFYVNTEAFF
TRBJ2-7,-,TRBV27,16,-,TGTGCCAGCAGTTTATCGCCTAGATCCGAGGTCGACGAGCAGTACTTC,CASSLSPRSEVDEQYF
TRBJ1-2,-,TRBV6-4,13,-,TGTGCCAGCAGCCCCGGACAGTTCTATGGCTACACCTTC,CASSPGQFYGYTF
TRBJ1-5,-,TRBV28,16,-,TGTGCCAGCACCTCTCAGGACAGCTATAGCAATCAGCCCCAGCATTTT,CASTSQDSYSNQPQHF
TRBJ2-1,-,TRBV9,14,-,TGTGCCAGCAGCGTAGACGCGTCCCCGAATGAGCAGTTCTTC,CASSVDASPNEQFF
TRBJ1-5,-,TRBV7-9,15,-,TGTGCCAGCAGCTTAGCGGCCGGGAACAATCAGCCCCAGCATTTT,CASSLAAGNNQPQHF
TRBJ1-5,once,TRBV18,16,TRBD1,TGTGCCAGCTCGCCGGGACAGGGTAGTAGCGGTCAGCCCCAGCATTTT,CASSPGQGSSGQPQHF
TRBJ2-7,few,TRBV1,19,-,TGCACCAGCAGCCAAGTAAGTCGGAGGGGGCTAGCGGGAGACTACGAGCAGTACTTC,CTSSQVSRRGLAGDYEQYF
TRBJ2-3,-,TRBV7-3,18,TRBD2,TGTGCCAGCAGCCGTGGGGCTAGCGGGGACGCTAGCACAGATACGCAGTATTTT,CASSRGASGDASTDTQYF
TRBJ1-2,-,TRBV6-1,10,-,TGTGCCAGCAGCGTCTATGGCTACACCTTC,CASSVYGYTF
TRBJ2-1,once,TRBV9,22,TRBD2,TGTGCCAGCAGCCCCACGGAGAAGGGACTAGCGGGACCGGCGGGCCTCTCCAATGAGCAGTTCTTC,CASSPTEKGLAGPAGLSNEQFF
TRBJ1-6,-,TRBV5-4,17,TRBD1,TGTGCCAGCAGCTTGTACCCGGGACAGGGTAGGAATTCACCCCTCCACTTT,CASSLYPGQGRNSPLHF
TRBJ2-2,-,TRBV28,13,TRBD2,TGTGCCAGCAGGCGAGCGGGAGCCGGGGAGCTGTTTTTT,CASRRAGAGELFF
TRBJ1-2,-,TRBV19,14,TRBD1,TGTGCCAGTAGTATTGAAAACAGGGGAGGTGGCTACACCTTC,CASSIENRGGGYTF
TRBJ2-5,-,TRBV2,16,TRBD2,TGTGCCAGCTGGGGAAAGGGGACTAGCGGGGGGGAGACCCAGTACTTC,CASWGKGTSGGETQYF
TRBJ2-3,-,TRBV6-5,14,TRBD2,TGTGCCAGCAGTCTAGCGGAGGGTGCGGATACGCAGTATTTT,CASSLAEGADTQYF
TRBJ2-5,-,TRBV18,15,TRBD1,TGTGCCAGCTCACCCGGACAGGGGAATGGTGAGACCCAGTACTTC,CASSPGQGNGETQYF
TRBJ1-1,-,TRBV28,12,TRBD1,TGTGCCAGCAGTCGCGACAGGGCTGAAGCTTTCTTT,CASSRDRAEAFF
TRBJ2-7,-,TRBV28,17,TRBD2,TGTGCCAGCAGTTGGGTCCCGGGACTAGCGGGCACCTACGAGCAGTACTTC,CASSWVPGLAGTYEQYF